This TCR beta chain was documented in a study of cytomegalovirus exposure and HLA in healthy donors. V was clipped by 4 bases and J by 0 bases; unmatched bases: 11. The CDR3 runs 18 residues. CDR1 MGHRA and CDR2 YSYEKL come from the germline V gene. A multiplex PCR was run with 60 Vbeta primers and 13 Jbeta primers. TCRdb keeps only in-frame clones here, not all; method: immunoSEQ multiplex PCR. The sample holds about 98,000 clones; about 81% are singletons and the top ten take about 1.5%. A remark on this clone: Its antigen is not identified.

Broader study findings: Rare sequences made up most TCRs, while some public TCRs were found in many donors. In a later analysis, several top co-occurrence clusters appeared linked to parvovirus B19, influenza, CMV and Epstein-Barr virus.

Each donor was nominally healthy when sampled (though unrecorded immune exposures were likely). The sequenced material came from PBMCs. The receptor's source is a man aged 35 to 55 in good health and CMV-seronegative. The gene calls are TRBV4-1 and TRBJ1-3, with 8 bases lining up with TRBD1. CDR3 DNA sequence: TGCGCCAGCAGCCCAAGGGTGGACAGGGTCCTCTCTGGAAACACCATATATTTT. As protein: CASSPRVDRVLSGNTIYF.